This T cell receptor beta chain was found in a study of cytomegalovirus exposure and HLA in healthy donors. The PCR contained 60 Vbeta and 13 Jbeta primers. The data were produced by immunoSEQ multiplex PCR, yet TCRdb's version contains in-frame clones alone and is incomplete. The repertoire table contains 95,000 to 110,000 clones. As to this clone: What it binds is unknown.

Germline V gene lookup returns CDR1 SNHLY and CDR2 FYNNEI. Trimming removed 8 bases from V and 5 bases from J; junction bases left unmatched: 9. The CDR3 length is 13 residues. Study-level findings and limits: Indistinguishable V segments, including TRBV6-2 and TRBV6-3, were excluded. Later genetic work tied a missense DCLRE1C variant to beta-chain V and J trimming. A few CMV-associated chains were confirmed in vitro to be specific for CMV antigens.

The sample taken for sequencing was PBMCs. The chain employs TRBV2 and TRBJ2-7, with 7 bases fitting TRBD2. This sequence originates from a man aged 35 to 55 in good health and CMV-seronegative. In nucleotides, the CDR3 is TGTGCCAGCGGGGCAGGGACTATCGACGAGCAGTACTTC. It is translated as CASGAGTIDEQYF.